This TCR beta chain originates from a study of cytomegalovirus exposure and HLA in healthy donors. Trimming took off 5 bases at V and 5 bases at J, with 40 bases between the two ends. The CDR3 is 24 residues long. Germline assignment: CDR1 MNHNS and CDR2 SASEGT. To note about this clone: What it binds is unknown.

Study-wide results and caveats: In a later analysis, the majority of CMV-associated beta chains seemingly showed HLA restriction. Reportedly, diagnosis of cytomegalovirus status by the classifier showed high specificity and sensitivity. A reported reduction in N-insertions relative to the 666-donor mean was seen in an Asian-associated ancestry cluster in a later analysis.

Both 60 Vbeta primers and 13 Jbeta primers went into the PCR. The assay was immunoSEQ multiplex PCR, and TCRdb's table has in-frame clones only and misses some. The sample lists roughly 120,000 clones; 75% were seen once. The receptor was isolated from a woman under 30 in good health and CMV-seronegative. The V gene is TRBV6-1, the J gene TRBJ1-6; D call uncertain. The sample consisted of PBMCs. The CDR3 bases are TGTGCCAGCAGTCAAGTCGCCCTCTCGGGTCGTCTCGGCGGTCTCGGAACCAATAATTCACCCCTCCACTTT. Translation: CASSQVALSGRLGGLGTNNSPLHF.